The following is a T cell receptor (beta chain) sequence with its context. Clones were sequenced by immunoSEQ multiplex PCR, and TCRdb holds only the in-frame ones, with some missing. The sample holds hundreds of thousands of clones; roughly 91% are singletons and the top ten take roughly 8.6%. All enrollees were about 18 to 100 years old and from approximately 24 US areas. The data stem from a study of blood T cell repertoires in COVID-19. Overall study context: Samples of COVID-19 (acute and convalescent) were obtained from the United States, Italy and Spain. PBMCs, B-cell-depleted T cells, or T cells provided the cDNA or gDNA that made up the material.

V shed 2 bases and J shed 4 bases, with 8 bases lying between them. CDR1 is MNHEY, CDR2 SVGAGI, per germline. CDR3 size: 13 residues. This receptor was taken from a man aged 35-49 years who had recovered from COVID-19. Sequences were obtained from PBMCs or T cells enriched from blood (not recorded which). The chain links TRBV6-5 to TRBJ2-5; no clear D. The CDR3 sequence is CASSYTTRETQYF. CDR3 nucleotides: TGTGCCAGCAGTTACACTACGCGAGAGACCCAGTACTTC.